The TCR beta chain under discussion was sequenced for a study of identifying expanded T cells in peripheral blood. Sequenced by immunoSEQ multiplex PCR; TCRdb stores in-frame clones only, minus some. In the table there are tens of thousands of clones, approximately 89% of which are singletons. The CDR3 has 14 amino acids. Trimming took off 6 bases at V and 1 base at J, with 12 bases between the two ends. The V gene's germline CDR1 is MNHEY and CDR2 SVGAGI. The sample holds a few counts of this clone. The chain uses TRBV6-5 and TRBJ1-1, with D tentatively TRBD1 (5 bases). The sequenced material came from blood. The TCR comes from a person aged 18 to 70 in good health. This chain's CDR3 is CASRTGRTNTEAFF. CDR3 nucleotides: TGTGCCAGCAGAACGGGACGCACGAACACTGAAGCTTTCTTT.